This T cell receptor (beta chain) was captured in a study of cytomegalovirus exposure and HLA in healthy donors. Each donor's status was that of a healthy bone marrow donor. Donors likely had unrecorded immune exposures despite being nominally healthy when sampled. The PCR employed 60 Vbeta primers together with 13 Jbeta primers. In the source study's methods: In a later analysis, of 79 million or so unique beta chains, roughly 9.9 million appeared in at least two donors. The protocol was immunoSEQ multiplex PCR, while the TCRdb copy is restricted to in-frame clones and leaves out a portion. For V, J and clone size, that table is used; D and trimming come from the DNA. The table includes 100,000 to 120,000 clones, over 80% detected once. This clone was seen only a few times. Antigen unknown. Study results and caveats: Later analysis showed most CMV-associated TCR beta chains appearing HLA-restricted.

The germline CDR1 and CDR2 sequences are SGHRS and YFSETQ. The CDR3 has 13 amino acids. Germline trimming cut 9 bases from V and 8 bases from J; bases unmatched to any gene: 11. Input material: PBMCs. The sequence was collected from a young man in good health and CMV-seronegative. V gene TRBV5-1 combines with J gene TRBJ2-1, with 7 bases aligning to TRBD2. CDR3 in amino acids: CATSTSSLDEQFF. The DNA for the CDR3 is TGCGCCACCTCGACTAGCAGCCTCGATGAGCAGTTCTTC.